Below, 23 T cell receptor beta chains from the same sample are listed, as sequenced in a study of T-cell reconstitution after alpha-beta-depleted transplantation in children. A TCRbeta library incorporating unique molecular identifiers was prepared. Each CDR3 protein gets one entry after TCRdb re-called the PCR reads with MiXCR. There are about 580,000 distinct CDR3 sequences in the sample; roughly 23% occur only once, and less than 15% lies in the top ten. Specimen: PBMCs, mostly from graft donor cells, collected 360 days after TCRalphabeta/CD19-depleted stem cell transplant. The receptors come from a boy in the first two years of life who had a stem cell transplant for acute myeloid leukemia, so the T cells may come from the graft donor.

This clonotype has just a few counts. The chain joins TRBV20-1 to TRBJ2-7; 12 nucleotides match TRBD1. CDR3 length: 14 residues. CDR1 is DFQATT, CDR2 SNEGSKA, per germline (reference sequence). CDR3 loop: CSTRGQGASYEQYF. Written as DNA, the CDR3 is TGCAGCACAAGGGGACAGGGGGCCTCCTACGAGCAGTACTTC.

This clonotype has only a few counts. The V and J genes are TRBV6-4 and TRBJ2-1, with 9 positions matching TRBD2. CDR3 length: 19 amino acids. Germline loops: CDR1 MRHNA, CDR2 SNTAGT. Unmatched junction bases numbered 24, after V lost 8 bases and J lost 7 bases. The chain's CDR3 is CASCLNTGLAGAWGNEQFF. The CDR3, as DNA: TGTGCCAGCTGTTTAAACACAGGGTTAGCGGGGGCCTGGGGGAATGAGCAGTTCTTC.

The chain has TRBV7-9 and TRBJ1-2; 7 bases fit TRBD1. The V segment lost 5 bases and the J segment 3 bases; nucleotides outside the gene matches: 9. Looked up from germline, CDR1 is SEHNR and CDR2 is FQNEAQ (reference sequence). The CDR3 length is 15 residues. CDR3 coding DNA: TGTGCCAGCAGCCCAACTCAGACAGGGTACTATGGCTACACCTTC. Its protein is CASSPTQTGYYGYTF.

This clonotype was seen repeatedly, ten times or more. The chain employs TRBV15 and TRBJ2-5; a possible D gene is TRBD1 (6 bases). The V end was cut by 1 base, the J end by 2 bases, with 11 bases between. CDR3 length equals 15 residues. Germline lookup yields CDR1 LNHNV and CDR2 YYDKDF (reference sequence). CDR3 in DNA: TGTGCCACCAGCAGAGTGACGGGACAACAAGAGACCCAGTACTTC. Translated, it gives CATSRVTGQQETQYF.

The chain combines TRBV5-5 with TRBJ2-1, with D maybe TRBD2 (5 bases). V lost 0 bases, J lost 8 bases, and 15 bases lay in between. This CDR3 is 15 amino acids long. Germline V gene data show CDR1 as SGHKS and CDR2 as YYEKEE (reference sequence). The CDR3 sequence is CASSLVQLGMDEQFF. The DNA of the CDR3 is TGTGCCAGCAGCTTGGTCCAACTCGGGATGGATGAGCAGTTCTTC.

The V call is TRBV20-1, the J call TRBJ2-3; 9 bases line up with TRBD2. The CDR3 runs to 13 residues. Germline V CDR1 and CDR2: DFQATT, SNEGSKA (reference sequence). Trimming cost V 6 bases and J 4 bases; bases outside gene matches: 5. The CDR3 DNA reads as TGCAGTGCCGGCGGGGGGGCATCAGATACGCAGTATTTT. Its protein product is CSAGGGASDTQYF.

This clonotype was picked up a small number of times. V gene TRBV6-5 combines with J gene TRBJ2-3; D might be TRBD2 (5 bases). Germline V gives CDR1 MNHEY, CDR2 SVGAGI. The CDR3 is 18 residues long. V lost 3 bases and J lost 0, with 19 bases in between. CDR3 sequence: CASSYKGSPGVSTDTQYF. CDR3 sequence (DNA): TGTGCCAGCAGTTATAAGGGTTCTCCCGGGGTCAGCACAGATACGCAGTATTTT.

The V gene is TRBV7-2, the J gene TRBJ1-2; 8 bases are a match to TRBD1. After removal of 4 bases from V and 0 bases from J, the junction contained 4 bases not matched to a gene. The CDR3 spans 15 residues. The germline gives CDR1 SGHTA, CDR2 FQGNSA. CDR3 region: CASSYGTGTNYGYTF. CDR3 DNA sequence: TGTGCCAGCAGCTACGGGACAGGAACTAACTATGGCTACACCTTC.

In its sample, this clonotype was seen a few times. The genes are TRBV6-1 and TRBJ1-2, with D hard to call. The CDR3 length is 17 residues. V was clipped by 0 bases and J by 1 base, with 15 bases between them. Germline CDR1 is MNHNS and CDR2 is SASEGT. The CDR3 coding sequence is TGTGCCAGCAGTGAAGCGCCGGGGTCCCAGCTTAACTATGGCTACACCTTC. Translation: CASSEAPGSQLNYGYTF.

This clonotype was seen a handful of times. The J gene is TRBJ1-5, the V gene TRBV20-1; D is ambiguous. Germline CDR1 DFQATT, CDR2 SNEGSKA (reference sequence). With 0 bases removed from V and 0 bases from J, the gap between germline ends came to 6 bases. CDR3 size: 14 residues. The CDR3 bases are TGCAGTGCTAGAGAACGGCATAGCAATCAGCCCCAGCATTTT. Amino acid sequence: CSARERHSNQPQHF.

V usage is TRBV2 and J usage is TRBJ1-1, with no clear D. The V and J ends lost 8 bases and 8 bases respectively, with 21 bases between them. In germline, CDR1 is SNHLY, CDR2 FYNNEI. CDR3 length: 14 residues. Here the CDR3 DNA reads TGTGCCAGCCGGGCGGTCACCCCGGCGGGAGAAGCTTTCTTT. It specifies CASRAVTPAGEAFF. Using reference TRBV2 and TRBJ1-1 for the parts outside the CDR3, the full variable domain is EPEVTQTPSHQVTQMGQEVILRCVPISNHLYFYWYRQILGQKVEFLVSFYNNEISEKSEIFDDQFSVERPDGSNFTLKIRSTKLEDSAMYFCASRAVTPAGEAFFGQGTRLTVV.

The rearrangement uses TRBV28 and TRBJ2-5; D is perhaps TRBD1 (7 bases). The CDR3 sequence is 15 residues long. The ends were cut back, 5 bases at V and 3 bases at J, with 16 bases in the middle. CDR1 is MDHEN, CDR2 SYDVKM, per germline. CDR3 amino acids: CASSGGTVTEETQYF. CDR3 in DNA: TGTGCCAGCAGTGGGGGGACAGTGACGGAAGAGACCCAGTACTTC. The full variable domain, completed using reference TRBV28 and TRBJ2-5, is DVKVTQSSRYLVKRTGEKVFLECVQDMDHENMFWYRQDPGLGLRLIYFSYDVKMKEKGDIPEGYSVSREKKERFSLILESASTNQTSMYLCASSGGTVTEETQYFGPGTRLLVL.

Many counts were recorded for this clonotype. This sequence joins TRBV29-1 and TRBJ1-1; D gene uncertain. Germline V gene sequence: CDR1 SQVTM, CDR2 ANQGSEA. The V end was cut by 2 bases, the J end by 1 base, with 8 bases between. The CDR3 has 13 amino acids. CDR3 in DNA: TGCAGCGTTGAACTGGCCCCGAACACTGAAGCTTTCTTT. Translation: CSVELAPNTEAFF. The full variable domain, rest sourced from reference TRBV29-1 and TRBJ1-1, is SAVISQKPSRDICQRGTSLTIQCQVDSQVTMMFWYRQQPGQSLTLIATANQGSEATYESGFVIDKFPISRPNLTFSTLTVSNMSPEDSSIYLCSVELAPNTEAFFGQGTRLTVV.

At least ten counts were recorded for this clonotype. V and J are TRBV9 and TRBJ2-7; 7 bases match TRBD2. V lost 0 bases and J lost 6; bases outside the gene matches: 9. The germline V gene has CDR1 SGDLS and CDR2 YYNGEE. The CDR3 is 15 residues long. The CDR3 loop reads CASSVGPSGWSEQYV. The CDR3 region has the DNA TGTGCCAGCAGCGTAGGTCCTAGCGGTTGGTCCGAGCAGTACGTC.

The chain joins TRBV10-1 to TRBJ1-2; unclear D gene. The CDR3 totals 13 residues. V was shortened by 0 bases and J by 8 bases, with 10 bases between the two germline ends. CDR1 and CDR2 from the germline V gene are WNHNN and SYGVQD (reference sequence). In DNA, the CDR3 is TGCGCCAGCAGTGAGTCAAATCGGGAGGGCTACACCTTC. This translates into CASSESNREGYTF.

This clonotype appeared many times. J is TRBJ2-3 and V is TRBV5-1; no reliable D call. Germline values: CDR1 SGHRS, CDR2 YFSETQ. Trimming removed 0 bases from V and 3 bases from J, with 11 bases in between. The CDR3 sequence is 15 residues long. The CDR3 region is CASSLDTTMTDTQYF. In DNA form, the CDR3 reads TGCGCCAGCAGCTTGGACACCACAATGACAGATACGCAGTATTTT.

The chain carries TRBV12-3 or TRBV12-4 and TRBJ1-1; D is unresolved. This CDR3 region has 15 residues. V was shortened by 5 bases and J by 9 bases, with 22 bases between the two germline ends. In DNA form, the CDR3 reads TGTGCCAGCAGTGCGAGTTTTAGGGTGTCGGAGAAAGCTTTCTTT. This sequence encodes CASSASFRVSEKAFF.

The chain links TRBV12-3 or TRBV12-4 to TRBJ2-1; TRBD1 is a possible D gene (5 bases). The germline V and J ends were trimmed by 7 bases and 3 bases, with 19 bases remaining between them. This CDR3 is built from 16 residues. The chain's CDR3 is CASTPGRGPDYNEQFF. CDR3 nucleotides: TGTGCCAGCACCCCAGGAAGGGGCCCAGACTACAATGAGCAGTTCTTC.

The V and J genes are TRBV18 and TRBJ2-5; unclear D gene. The CDR3 has 12 amino acids. CDR1 and CDR2 (germline): KGHSH, LQKENI. The V gene lost 2 bases and the J gene lost 5 bases, with 6 bases spanning the gap. CDR3 bases: TGTGCCAGCTCACCAATGTCCGAGACCCAGTACTTC. Its translation: CASSPMSETQYF.

V usage is TRBV20-1 and J usage is TRBJ2-7, with 9 positions matching TRBD2. V trimming: 4 bases; J trimming: 2 bases; junction bases outside the gene matches: 9. The CDR3 runs to 15 residues. In germline, CDR1 is DFQATT, CDR2 SNEGSKA (reference sequence). CDR3 protein: CSATLAGLTTYEQYV. CDR3 DNA: TGCAGTGCTACGCTAGCGGGGCTGACAACCTACGAGCAGTACGTC.

The CDR3 loop is CASSLGVSGETSYEQYF. The DNA for the CDR3 is TGTGCCAGCAGCTTAGGGGTTAGCGGAGAAACCTCCTACGAGCAGTACTTC. V and J are TRBV7-9 and TRBJ2-7, with D possibly being TRBD2 (6 bases). The V end lost 1 base, the J end lost 0 bases, and 16 bases lay between the germline ends. In germline, CDR1 is SEHNR, CDR2 FQNEAQ (reference sequence). CDR3 length: 17 residues.

The table lists this clonotype with a few counts. The V call is TRBV4-2, the J call TRBJ2-3, with D uncertain. Germline values: CDR1 LGHNA, CDR2 YNFKEQ. The CDR3 sequence is 12 residues long. Trimming cost V 1 base and J 7 bases, with 6 bases left between them. The CDR3 region is CASSQAGNTQYF. The CDR3 nucleotides are TGTGCCAGCAGCCAAGCTGGGAATACGCAGTATTTT.

This clonotype has only a few counts. The V gene is TRBV20-1, the J gene TRBJ2-1; 9 positions match TRBD2. The CDR3 has 16 residues. With 6 bases clipped from V and 2 bases from J, the junction kept 11 bases outside the gene matches. CDR1 DFQATT and CDR2 SNEGSKA come from the germline V gene (reference sequence). The CDR3 here is CSARATSGGTYNEQFF. Written as DNA, the CDR3 is TGCAGTGCCCGAGCAACCAGCGGGGGGACCTACAATGAGCAGTTCTTC.